These 18 T cell receptor beta chains were sequenced from one sample in a study of blood T cell repertoires in COVID-19. TCRdb's copy holds only in-frame clones and misses some; the assay was immunoSEQ multiplex PCR. The sample has roughly 72,000 clones, about 80% seen once. Sequencing was carried out using peripheral blood. Source of these receptors: a man aged 65-85 years who had recovered from COVID-19.

The chain couples TRBV6-5 to TRBJ1-1; a weak D match, TRBD1 (5 bases). With 9 bases removed from V and 3 bases from J, the gap between germline ends came to 14 bases. The CDR3 is 13 residues long. Germline CDR1 is MNHEY and CDR2 is SVGAGI. CDR3 amino acids: CASAGVGYTEAFF. Here the CDR3 DNA reads TGTGCCAGTGCGGGGGTAGGTTACACTGAAGCTTTCTTT.

The gene calls are TRBV19 and TRBJ1-1; 10 nucleotides align to TRBD1. The CDR3 extends over 14 amino acids. J was trimmed by 7 bases and V by 9 bases; bases with no gene match: 11. Germline CDR1 reads LNHDA; CDR2 reads SQIVND (reference sequence). CDR3 protein: CASRQGADHGEAFF. CDR3 DNA sequence: TGTGCCAGCCGACAGGGGGCGGATCATGGTGAAGCTTTCTTT.

V usage is TRBV7-2 and J usage is TRBJ1-4; D is possibly TRBD1 (6 bases). The CDR3 length is 14 residues. Germline V gene lookup returns CDR1 SGHTA and CDR2 FQGNSA. With 5 bases removed from V and 7 bases from J, the gap between germline ends came to 14 bases. The CDR3 protein is CASSIRRGGEKLFF. CDR3 DNA: TGTGCCAGCAGCATACGTAGGGGGGGTGAAAAACTGTTTTTT.

This clone turned up a few times. The chain employs TRBV5-6 and TRBJ1-2; D not resolved. Trimming removed 1 base at V and 2 bases at J, with 12 bases between. The CDR3 is made up of 15 amino acids. Germline CDR1 SGHDT, CDR2 YYEEEE. The CDR3 loop is CASSLLGRPNYGYTF. The CDR3 coding sequence is TGTGCCAGCAGCTTGCTGGGCAGGCCGAACTATGGCTACACCTTC. Looking up the rest from reference TRBV5-6 and TRBJ1-2 gives the full variable domain: DAGVTQSPTHLIKTRGQQVTLRCSPKSGHDTVSWYQQALGQGPQFIFQYYEEEERQRGNFPDRFSGHQFPNYSSELNVNALLLGDSALYLCASSLLGRPNYGYTFGSGTRLTVV.

This chain links TRBV14 with TRBJ2-7, with 8 bases matching TRBD1. The ends lost 4 bases at V and 3 bases at J; junction bases unmatched: 8. The germline V gene has CDR1 SGHDN and CDR2 FVKESK. The CDR3 has 15 residues. CDR3 nucleotides: TGTGCCAGCAGCCCCGACAGGGGAGGCTTCTACGAGCAGTACTTC. Encoded protein: CASSPDRGGFYEQYF.

The rearrangement joins TRBV7-2 to TRBJ1-5; 8 positions agree with TRBD1. Per the germline V gene, CDR1 is SGHTA and CDR2 is FQGNSA. The V segment lost 4 bases and the J segment 6 bases; nucleotides outside the gene matches: 5. The CDR3 runs 14 residues. CDR3 loop: CASSSQGAGQPQHF. The CDR3 bases are TGTGCCAGCAGCTCCCAGGGGGCTGGTCAGCCCCAGCATTTT.

There are a few counts of this clone. V gene TRBV9 combines with J gene TRBJ1-6, with D perhaps TRBD1 (5 bases). This CDR3 has 18 residues. Germline V gives CDR1 SGDLS, CDR2 YYNGEE. V was cut by 0 bases and J by 5 bases, with 18 bases left in between. For the CDR3, the DNA is TGTGCCAGCAGCGTAGGTAGCGGGGGGTGGGCGGATAATTCACCCCTCCACTTT. Translating gives CASSVGSGGWADNSPLHF.

This clone was detected only once. The chain has TRBV5-1 and TRBJ1-6; 10 bases are a match to TRBD1. The J segment lost 3 bases and the V segment lost 3 bases, leaving 6 bases of the junction unmatched. CDR3 length: 17 residues. CDR1 and CDR2 (germline): SGHRS, YFSETQ. In nucleotides, the CDR3 is TGCGCCAGCAGCTCATTTGGACAGGGGGACTATAATTCACCCCTCCACTTT. It specifies CASSSFGQGDYNSPLHF.

This clone appeared once. The V and J genes are TRBV7-2 and TRBJ1-2, with no clear D. Germline V gene data show CDR1 as SGHTA and CDR2 as FQGNSA. With 7 bases removed from V and 2 bases from J, the gap between germline ends came to 14 bases. CDR3 length equals 14 residues. The CDR3 region is CASTLSSRNYGYTF. The DNA of the CDR3 is TGTGCCAGCACCCTTTCGAGTCGGAACTATGGCTACACCTTC.

The chain is built from TRBV3-1 (or the pseudogene TRBV3-2) and TRBJ2-1; 7 positions match TRBD1. This CDR3 region has 15 residues. J was trimmed by 7 bases and V by 0 bases; bases with no gene match: 6. Germline CDR1 is LGHDT and CDR2 is YNNKEL (reference sequence). Here the CDR3 reads CASSQDRGGGNEQFF. CDR3 bases: TGTGCCAGCAGCCAAGATAGAGGGGGCGGGAATGAGCAGTTCTTC.

This clone was recorded once. The J gene is TRBJ2-7, the V gene TRBV5-1; D perhaps matches TRBD1 (6 bases). Trimming took off 5 bases at V and 3 bases at J, with 15 bases between the two ends. Germline V lookup: CDR1 SGHRS, CDR2 YFSETQ. The CDR3 consists of 14 residues. The CDR3 coding sequence is TGCGCCAGCAGGATGGAAACAGGGAGCTACGAGCAGTACTTC. Its translation is CASRMETGSYEQYF.

The chain's CDR3 is CASSLGGSGADTQYF. The DNA for the CDR3 is TGTGCCAGCAGCTTGGGCGGGAGTGGTGCAGATACGCAGTATTTT. This chain links TRBV5-4 with TRBJ2-3; 7 bases fit TRBD2. Germline-derived CDR1 and CDR2 are SGHNT and YYREEE (reference sequence). The CDR3 loop spans 15 amino acids. Unmatched junction bases numbered 5, after V lost 0 bases and J lost 4 bases.

The chain uses TRBV7-9 and TRBJ2-7; tentative D call: TRBD1 (6 bases). The CDR3 is 14 amino acids. The V end was cut by 5 bases, the J end by 5 bases, with 16 bases between. The V gene's germline CDR1 is SEHNR and CDR2 FQNEAQ (reference sequence). This CDR3 reads CASSRGRGLDEQYF. CDR3 nucleotides: TGTGCCAGCAGCAGAGGCAGGGGCTTGGACGAGCAGTACTTC. Based on the CDR3 plus reference TRBV7-9 and TRBJ2-7, the full variable domain is DTGVSQNPRHKITKRGQNVTFRCDPISEHNRLYWYRQTLGQGPEFLTYFQNEAQLEKSRLLSDRFSAERPKGSFSTLEIQRTEQGDSAMYLCASSRGRGLDEQYFGPGTRLTVT.

V gene TRBV18 combines with J gene TRBJ2-2, with D possibly TRBD2 on 7 matching bases. This CDR3 is 17 amino acids long. The germline V gene has CDR1 KGHSH and CDR2 LQKENI. V lost 3 bases, J lost 1 base, and 15 bases lay in between. The CDR3 is CASSPGGGRLNTGELFF. The DNA for the CDR3 is TGTGCCAGCTCACCTGGCGGGGGCCGCTTGAACACCGGGGAGCTGTTTTTT.

The CDR3 region has the DNA TGTGCCAGCAGCTTTCTGTCGAACACTGAAGCTTTCTTT. This gives the protein CASSFLSNTEAFF. V and J are TRBV11-2 and TRBJ1-1, with D unresolved. Between the trimmed V and J ends, which lost 3 bases and 1 base, there was a span of 6 bases. The CDR3 is 13 amino acids. From germline, CDR1 is SGHAT and CDR2 FQNNGV.

The chain has TRBV3-1 (or the pseudogene TRBV3-2) and TRBJ2-5; the D gene is possibly TRBD1 (5 bases). Germline values: CDR1 LGHDT, CDR2 YNNKEL (reference sequence). This CDR3 comprises 14 residues. Trimming took off 1 base at V and 2 bases at J, with 8 bases between the two ends. CDR3 sequence reads: CASSQGGPQETQYF. The DNA for the CDR3 is TGTGCCAGCAGCCAAGGGGGCCCTCAAGAGACCCAGTACTTC.

This rearrangement joins TRBV7-9 to TRBJ1-4, with TRBD1 matching over 7 bases. From germline, CDR1 is SEHNR and CDR2 FQNEAQ (reference sequence). V was pared by 6 bases and J by 5 bases, with 6 bases of the junction left unmatched. The length of the CDR3 is 14 residues. CDR3 amino acids: CASSKTGRNEKLFF. CDR3 in DNA: TGTGCCAGCAGTAAGACAGGGCGGAATGAAAAACTGTTTTTT.

The chain recombines TRBV29-1 with TRBJ1-1, with 9 bases matching TRBD1. The ends lost 5 bases at V and 1 base at J; junction bases unmatched: 2. This CDR3 has 13 residues. The germline V gene encodes CDR1 SQVTM and CDR2 ANQGSEA. CDR3 loop: CSVMGQGNTEAFF. The CDR3 coding sequence is TGCAGCGTTATGGGACAGGGGAACACTGAAGCTTTCTTT.